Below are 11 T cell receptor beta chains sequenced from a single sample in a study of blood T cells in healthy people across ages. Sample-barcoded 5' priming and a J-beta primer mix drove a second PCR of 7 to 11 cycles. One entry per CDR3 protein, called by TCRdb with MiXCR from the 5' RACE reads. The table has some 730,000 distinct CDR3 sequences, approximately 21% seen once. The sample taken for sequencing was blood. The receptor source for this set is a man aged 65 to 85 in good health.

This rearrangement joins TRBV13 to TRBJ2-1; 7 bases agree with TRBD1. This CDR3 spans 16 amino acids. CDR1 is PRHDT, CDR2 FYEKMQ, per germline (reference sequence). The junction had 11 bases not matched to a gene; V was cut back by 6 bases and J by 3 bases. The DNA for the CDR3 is TGTGCCAGCAGGTCTAGGGACAGAACATACTACAATGAGCAGTTCTTC. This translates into CASRSRDRTYYNEQFF.

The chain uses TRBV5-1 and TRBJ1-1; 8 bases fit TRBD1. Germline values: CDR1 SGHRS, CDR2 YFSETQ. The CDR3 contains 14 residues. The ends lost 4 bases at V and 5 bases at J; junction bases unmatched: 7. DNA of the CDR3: TGCGCCAGCAGCCAAGGACAGGGCCGAACTGAAGCTTTCTTT. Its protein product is CASSQGQGRTEAFF.

The CDR3 DNA reads TGCAGCGGCAGTGGAGGGACGGCCTATGGCTACACCTTC. Translated, it gives CSGSGGTAYGYTF. The J gene is TRBJ1-2, the V gene TRBV29-1; perhaps TRBD1 as D (5 bases). Trimming removed 7 bases at V and 4 bases at J, with 16 bases between. The CDR3 covers 13 residues. Germline V lookup: CDR1 SQVTM, CDR2 ANQGSEA.

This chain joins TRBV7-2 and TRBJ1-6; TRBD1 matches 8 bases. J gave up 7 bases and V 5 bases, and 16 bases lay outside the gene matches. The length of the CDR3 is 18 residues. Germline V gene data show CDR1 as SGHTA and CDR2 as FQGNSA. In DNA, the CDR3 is TGTGCCAGCAGCCCTACGGGGGACAGGACTCGGGAAAATTCACCCCTCCACTTT. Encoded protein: CASSPTGDRTRENSPLHF. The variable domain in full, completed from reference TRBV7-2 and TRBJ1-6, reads GAGVSQSPSNKVTEKGKDVELRCDPISGHTALYWYRQSLGQGLEFLIYFQGNSAPDKSGLPSDRFSAERTGGSVSTLTIQRTQQEDSAVYLCASSPTGDRTRENSPLHFGNGTRLTVT.

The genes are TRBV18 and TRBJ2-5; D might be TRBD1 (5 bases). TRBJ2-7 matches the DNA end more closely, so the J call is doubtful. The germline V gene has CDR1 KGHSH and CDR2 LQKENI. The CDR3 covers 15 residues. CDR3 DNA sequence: TGTGCCAGCTCACCACGCCCAGACAGATTTTACGAGCAGTACGTC. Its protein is CASSPRPDRFYEQYV.

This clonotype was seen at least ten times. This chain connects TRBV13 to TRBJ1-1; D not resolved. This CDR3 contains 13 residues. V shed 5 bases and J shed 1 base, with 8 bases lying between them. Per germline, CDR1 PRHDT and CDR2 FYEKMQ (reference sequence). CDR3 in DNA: TGTGCCAGCAGCCCCCGAAAGAACACTGAAGCTTTCTTT. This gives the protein CASSPRKNTEAFF.

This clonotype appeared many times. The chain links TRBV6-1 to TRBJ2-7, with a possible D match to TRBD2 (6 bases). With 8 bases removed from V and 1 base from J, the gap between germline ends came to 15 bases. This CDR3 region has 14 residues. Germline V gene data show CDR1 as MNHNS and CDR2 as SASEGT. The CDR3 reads CASDSQAGSYEQYF. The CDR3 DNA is TGTGCCAGCGACTCCCAAGCGGGTTCCTACGAGCAGTACTTC.

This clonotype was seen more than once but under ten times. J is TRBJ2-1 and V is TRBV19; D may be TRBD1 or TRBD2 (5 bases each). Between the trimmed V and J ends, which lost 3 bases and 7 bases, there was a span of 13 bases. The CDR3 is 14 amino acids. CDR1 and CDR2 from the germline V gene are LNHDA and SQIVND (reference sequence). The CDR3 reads CASSIGTWGNEQFF. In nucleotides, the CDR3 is TGTGCCAGTAGTATCGGGACCTGGGGGAATGAGCAGTTCTTC. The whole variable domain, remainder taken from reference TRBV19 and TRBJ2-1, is DGGITQSPKYLFRKEGQNVTLSCEQNLNHDAMYWYRQDPGQGLRLIYYSQIVNDFQKGDIAEGYSVSREKKESFPLTVTSAQKNPTAFYLCASSIGTWGNEQFFGPGTRLTVL.

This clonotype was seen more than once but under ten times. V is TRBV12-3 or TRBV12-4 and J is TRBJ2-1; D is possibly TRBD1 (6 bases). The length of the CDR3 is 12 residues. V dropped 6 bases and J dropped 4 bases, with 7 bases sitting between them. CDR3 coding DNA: TGTGCCAGCAGAACAGGGTACAATGAGCAGTTCTTC. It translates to CASRTGYNEQFF.

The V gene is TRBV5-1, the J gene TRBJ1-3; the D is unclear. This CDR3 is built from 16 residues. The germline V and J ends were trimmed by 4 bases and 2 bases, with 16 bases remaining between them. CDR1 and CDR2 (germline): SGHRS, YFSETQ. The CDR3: CASSATLHLAGNTIYF. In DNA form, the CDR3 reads TGCGCCAGCAGCGCCACCCTACACTTGGCTGGAAACACCATATATTTT.

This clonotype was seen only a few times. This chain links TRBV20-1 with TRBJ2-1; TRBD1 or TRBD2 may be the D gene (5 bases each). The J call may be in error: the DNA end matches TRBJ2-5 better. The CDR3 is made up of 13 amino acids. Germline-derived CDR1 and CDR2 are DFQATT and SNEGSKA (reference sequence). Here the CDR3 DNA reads TGCAGTGCTAGAGATGGGAAGGGACAGACCCAGTACTTC. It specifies CSARDGKGQTQYF.